The 14 T cell receptor beta chains reported below all come from one sample, sequenced in a study of post-analysis software for immune sequencing data. Unique molecular identifiers tagged the TCR beta cDNA libraries. TCRdb recomputed calls from the PCR reads with MiXCR, one row per CDR3 protein. The sample shows about 160,000 distinct CDR3 sequences, 30% to 45% of them seen only once. The sequenced sample was blood, obtained after autologous hematopoietic stem cell transplantation. The receptors derive from a girl aged 10 to 17 with multiple sclerosis.

The chain is built from TRBV12-3 or TRBV12-4 and TRBJ2-3; 10 bases map to TRBD2. This CDR3 is built from 21 residues. After removal of 6 bases from V and 0 bases from J, the junction contained 21 bases not matched to a gene. The CDR3 DNA is TGTGCCAGCAGCCCCCTTATTGGACTAGCGGTTAACTCCCCTAGCACAGATACGCAGTATTTT. Amino acids: CASSPLIGLAVNSPSTDTQYF.

The chain recombines TRBV12-3 or TRBV12-4 with TRBJ2-5; 10 positions match TRBD2. The J call is doubtful: the DNA matches TRBJ2-7 better. The CDR3 has 15 residues. The CDR3 spells CASSPLAGVNYEQYF. In nucleotides, the CDR3 is TGTGCCAGCAGTCCTCTAGCGGGGGTTAACTACGAGCAGTACTTC.

The J gene is TRBJ2-1, the V gene TRBV7-8; tentative D call: TRBD2 (6 bases). Trimming pared 1 base from V and 15 bases from J, leaving 10 bases between. CDR3 length equals 11 residues. Germline V gene sequence: CDR1 SGHVS, CDR2 FQNEAQ. In nucleotides, the CDR3 is TGTGCCAGCAGCTTAGACGCGGGGAGGTTCTTC. Translation: CASSLDAGRFF.

This clonotype was seen many times. The CDR3, as DNA: TGTGCCAGCAGACAAGACAGGGGAGACAATCAGCCCCAGCATTTT. Its protein product is CASRQDRGDNQPQHF. The rearrangement links TRBV6-1 to TRBJ1-5; 8 bases are shared with TRBD1. The CDR3 extends over 15 amino acids. The junction had 7 bases not matched to a gene; V was cut back by 6 bases and J by 3 bases. The V gene's germline CDR1 is MNHNS and CDR2 SASEGT.

This sequence joins TRBV27 and TRBJ2-7, with TRBD1 matching over 7 bases. This CDR3 region has 14 residues. Germline values: CDR1 MNHEY, CDR2 SMNVEV (reference sequence). With 5 bases clipped from V and 2 bases from J, the junction kept 6 bases outside the gene matches. The CDR3 region is CASSETGTAYEQYF. The DNA for the CDR3 is TGTGCCAGCAGTGAGACCGGGACAGCCTACGAGCAGTACTTC.

J is TRBJ2-2 and V is TRBV7-2; possibly TRBD1 for D (5 bases). V lost 1 base, J lost 4 bases, and 7 bases lay in between. The CDR3 consists of 14 residues. Looked up from germline, CDR1 is SGHTA and CDR2 is FQGNSA. The CDR3 nucleotides read TGTGCCAGCAGCTTAGATAGGGGCACCGGGGAGCTGTTTTTT. Its protein is CASSLDRGTGELFF.

Notes on this clonotype: The junction differs from germline at one of its ends, possibly a read error. This chain links TRBV30 with TRBJ2-7; D is ambiguous. The germline V gene has CDR1 GTSNPN and CDR2 SVGIG (reference sequence). The CDR3 totals 12 residues. The CDR3 DNA sequence: TGTGCCTGGATGAGCAACTCCTACGGGCAGTACTTC. This translates into CAWMSNSYGQYF.

The chain employs TRBV7-2 and TRBJ2-7, with TRBD2 identical over 9 bases. This CDR3 contains 14 residues. The V segment lost 6 bases and the J segment 5 bases; nucleotides outside the gene matches: 8. Per germline, CDR1 SGHTA and CDR2 FQGNSA. The CDR3 DNA sequence: TGTGCCAGCAGTCCCGGACTAGCGAGGAACGAGCAGTACTTC. It is translated as CASSPGLARNEQYF.

This clonotype was seen once. V and J are TRBV12-3 or TRBV12-4 and TRBJ2-2, with TRBD2 identical over 8 bases. The CDR3 has 17 residues. The V and J ends lost 5 bases and 0 bases, in that order; junction bases with no gene match: 8. The CDR3 region has the DNA TGTGCCAGCAGTCCCGGGACTAGGGCTGCGAACACCGGGGAGCTGTTTTTT. Protein sequence: CASSPGTRAANTGELFF.

The CDR3 spells CASSFSGLAGGLSYNEQFF. As DNA, the CDR3 is TGTGCCAGCAGCTTCTCGGGACTAGCGGGAGGCTTGTCCTACAATGAGCAGTTCTTC. The V gene is TRBV7-9, the J gene TRBJ2-1; 15 bases agree with TRBD2. Germline V gene sequence: CDR1 SEHNR, CDR2 FQNEAQ (reference sequence). The CDR3 is 19 amino acids. The junction had 7 bases not matched to a gene; V was cut back by 3 bases and J by 1 base.

The rearrangement joins TRBV12-3 or TRBV12-4 to TRBJ1-4, with unresolved D. This CDR3 comprises 15 residues. The V end lost 6 bases, the J end lost 0 bases, and 11 bases lay between the germline ends. This CDR3 is CASSLGVATNEKLFF. Written as DNA, the CDR3 is TGTGCCAGCAGCCTCGGGGTTGCAACTAATGAAAAACTGTTTTTT.

This clonotype has a single count. The chain has TRBV29-1 and TRBJ2-2; TRBD1 aligns across 8 bases. Trimming cost V 7 bases and J 5 bases; bases outside gene matches: 12. The CDR3 is made up of 15 amino acids. CDR1 SQVTM and CDR2 ANQGSEA come from the germline V gene. As DNA, the CDR3 is TGCAGCGCCAGGTCCCAGGGGGCAGGTACCGGGGAGCTGTTTTTT. As protein: CSARSQGAGTGELFF.

This clonotype was seen more than once but under ten times. The chain employs TRBV20-1 and TRBJ2-5; D perhaps matches TRBD2 (6 bases). This CDR3 region has 14 residues. Germline V gene data show CDR1 as DFQATT and CDR2 as SNEGSKA (reference sequence). V was clipped by 1 base and J by 4 bases, with 13 bases between them. The DNA of the CDR3 is TGCAGTGCTAGAGGGGGCGGGACGGTAGAGACCCAGTACTTC. This gives the protein CSARGGGTVETQYF.

As to this clonotype: The CDR3 carries no conserved terminal phenylalanine or tryptophan, so it likely arises from a read error. The gene calls are TRBV12-3 or TRBV12-4 and TRBJ2-3; possibly TRBD1 for D (5 bases). CDR3 length: 14 amino acids. Trimming left V 6 bases short and J 3 bases short, with 13 bases between. The CDR3 region has the DNA TGTGCCAGCAGCCAGGACACGGCAACAGATACGCAGTATTCT. It specifies CASSQDTATDTQYS.